Listed below are T cell receptor beta chains from one sample, sequenced in a study of blood T cell repertoires in COVID-19. Some clones are missing from TCRdb's copy, which holds only in-frame ones; the method was immunoSEQ multiplex PCR. Here the sample spans roughly 100,000 clones, roughly 92% being singletons. The sequenced sample was peripheral blood. The receptors come from a man in his fifties or sixties with active COVID-19. Each CDR3 is given with its conserved first and last residue. The D gene is left open where the match is weak. Some rows have no size entry. The others give once, few or many, or a class for an expanded clone.

>-|TRBJ1-2|TRBD1|TRBV30
TGTGCCTGGAGCCAGGGGGTAGGGCGCGGCTACACCTTC
CAWSQGVGRGYTF
>once|TRBJ1-1|-|TRBV4-2
TGTGCCAGCAGCCCAATTGGAGGGAAGACTGAAGCTTTCTTT
CASSPIGGKTEAFF
>few|TRBJ1-6|TRBD1|TRBV15
TGTGCCACCAGCAGAACCGGGACAGGCAATTCACCCCTCCACTTT
CATSRTGTGNSPLHF
>-|TRBJ1-5|-|TRBV4-1
TGCGCCAGCAGCCAAGTTCCGCGGGGGGGGATCAATCAGCCCCAGCATTTT
CASSQVPRGGINQPQHF
>-|TRBJ1-5|TRBD1|TRBV28
TGTGCCAGCAGTTTGGTGGCCGGGACAGGGGTGAATCAGCCCCAGCATTTT
CASSLVAGTGVNQPQHF
>-|TRBJ2-7|TRBD1|TRBV15
TGTGCCACCAGCCCAGGGGGTAGGGGCTACGAGCAGTACTTC
CATSPGGRGYEQYF
>-|TRBJ2-5|-|TRBV7-6
TGTGCCAGCAGCGTAGGGGCTCTCGGGAGAAAAGAGACCCAGTACTTC
CASSVGALGRKETQYF
>-|TRBJ1-1|-|TRBV24-1
TGTGCCACCAGTGAAGGAGGGAACACTGAAGCTTTCTTT
CATSEGGNTEAFF
>-|TRBJ1-5|-|TRBV6-5
TGTGCCAGCAGGAGGGACTGGGATAGCAATCAGCCCCAGCATTTT
CASRRDWDSNQPQHF
>-|TRBJ2-5|TRBD2|TRBV15
TGTGCCACCAGCAGTAGGGACTACCAGACCCAGTACTTC
CATSSRDYQTQYF
>-|TRBJ1-2|-|TRBV28
TGTGCCAGCAGCCTAACCAGGGCCTGGGGCTACACCTTC
CASSLTRAWGYTF
>-|TRBJ2-3|-|TRBV27
TGTGCCAGCAGTCCCGGAGGGACCACAGATACGCAGTATTTT
CASSPGGTTDTQYF
>once|TRBJ2-5|TRBD2|TRBV5-1
TGCGCCAGCAGCCCTGGACTAGCGGGTGGTGAGACCCAGTACTTC
CASSPGLAGGETQYF
>-|TRBJ1-3|-|TRBV5-1
TGCGCCAGCAGCGCCAAGACAGCCCGGGTACCTGGAAACACCATATATTTT
CASSAKTARVPGNTIYF
>once|TRBJ2-7|-|TRBV4-2
TGTGCCAGCAGCCAGAGAGAAGATAGGGGGGGGGAGCAGTACTTC
CASSQREDRGGEQYF
>-|TRBJ2-5|-|TRBV5-1
TGCGCCAGCAGCCCGAGCACGGGGGGCCGAGAGACCCAGTACTTC
CASSPSTGGRETQYF
>-|TRBJ1-2|TRBD1|TRBV28
TGTGCCAGCCGCCTAGGGCAGGGGGCCGACTATGGCTACACCTTC
CASRLGQGADYGYTF
>-|TRBJ2-1|TRBD2|TRBV7-3
TGTGCCAGCAGCTTAAGCCAGACTAGCCGGAATGAGCAGTTCTTC
CASSLSQTSRNEQFF
>-|TRBJ1-2|-|TRBV5-1
TGCGCCAGCAGCTTGGAGAAAGGGGTTAACTATGGCTACACCTTC
CASSLEKGVNYGYTF
>-|TRBJ2-1|TRBD2|TRBV19
TGTGCCAGTAGCACTCTAACTAGCGGCTCAAATGAGCAGTTCTTC
CASSTLTSGSNEQFF
>-|TRBJ2-3|TRBD2|TRBV5-1
TGCGCCAGCAGCTTGGGGGGCGGGAGTTTTACAGATACGCAGTATTTT
CASSLGGGSFTDTQYF
>-|TRBJ2-3|TRBD2|TRBV27
TGTGCCAGCAGTCCACTCCGTGGACTAGTTATAGATACGCAGTATTTT
CASSPLRGLVIDTQYF
>-|TRBJ1-6|TRBD1|TRBV4-1
TGCGCCAGCAGCCAAGATATATTTGGGGACAGGGCCGAGAAGGGGATTCCCCACTTT
CASSQDIFGDRAEKGIPHF
>-|TRBJ1-2|TRBD1|TRBV2
TGTGCCAGCAGTCCAGGGGGCCGTTATGGCTACACCTTC
CASSPGGRYGYTF
>-|TRBJ2-7|TRBD1|TRBV19
TGTGCCAGTAGTATAGGACAGGGGATGTACTACGAGCAGTACTTC
CASSIGQGMYYEQYF
>-|TRBJ2-7|-|TRBV18
TGTGCCAGCTCACCACCCGGGAGTTCCCACGAGCAGTACTTC
CASSPPGSSHEQYF
>-|TRBJ1-1|-|TRBV27
TGTGCCAGCAGTTTAGCCGGGAACACTGAAGCTTTCTTT
CASSLAGNTEAFF
>-|TRBJ2-2|TRBD2|TRBV5-4
TGTGCCAGCAGCTTGGAACTAGCGGGAGGCTCCACCGGGGAGCTGTTTTTT
CASSLELAGGSTGELFF
>-|TRBJ2-3|-|TRBV4-1
TGCGCCAGCAGCCAAGTCGGGGCTTCGGGAGCAGATACGCAGTATTTT
CASSQVGASGADTQYF
>once|TRBJ2-3|TRBD2|TRBV9
TGTGCCAGCAGCGTCGAAAGCGGGATTAACACAGATACGCAGTATTTT
CASSVESGINTDTQYF
>-|TRBJ2-1|-|TRBV6-5
TGTGCCAGCAGTTATGGTGACTACCGGACCGGTCATGAGCAGTTCTTC
CASSYGDYRTGHEQFF
>-|TRBJ2-7|TRBD1|TRBV6-5
TGTGCCACACGTCGTACAGGGGGACCCTACGAGCAGTACTTC
CATRRTGGPYEQYF
>-|TRBJ2-3|TRBD2|TRBV9
TGTGCCAGCAGCGCGAGCCCAACAGGCGGGGGAGAGCAGTATTTT
CASSASPTGGGEQYF
>few|TRBJ2-7|TRBD1|TRBV4-1
TGCGCCAGCAGCCAAGATCCAGGGGGCCCCCGCGAGCAGTACTTC
CASSQDPGGPREQYF
>few|TRBJ1-5|TRBD1|TRBV27
TGTGCCAGCAGTTTATTTCCGGGACAGGGTCAGCCCCAGCATTTT
CASSLFPGQGQPQHF
>-|TRBJ2-7|-|TRBV5-5
TGTGCCAGCAGCCTGGTCGCCGACCCCGGGAACGAGCAGTACTTC
CASSLVADPGNEQYF
>-|TRBJ2-1|-|TRBV24-1
TGTGCCACCAGTGATTTCAGGGATGAGCAGTTCTTC
CATSDFRDEQFF
>once|TRBJ2-5|-|TRBV5-1
TGCGCCAGCAGCCCAACAGGGTCGGGAGAGACCCAGTACTTC
CASSPTGSGETQYF
>-|TRBJ2-1|-|TRBV1
TGCACCAGCAGCCAAGGAGGGCCTAGCGGGACCTACAATGAGCAGTTCTTC
CTSSQGGPSGTYNEQFF
>-|TRBJ2-2|-|TRBV12-3/TRBV12-4
TGTGCCAGCAGTGTTCAGATCACCGGGGAGCTGTTTTTT
CASSVQITGELFF
>-|TRBJ2-1|-|TRBV24-1
TGTGCCACCAGTGACGACTTCGCCAGACCCAATGAGCAGTTCTTC
CATSDDFARPNEQFF
>once|TRBJ1-5|-|TRBV28
TGTGCCAGCAGTTCCTATCAGCCCCAGCATTTT
CASSSYQPQHF
>-|TRBJ1-4|TRBD1|TRBV19
TGTGCCAGTAGTATAACCGGGACAGGGCGCGAAAAACTGTTTTTT
CASSITGTGREKLFF
>-|TRBJ2-2|-|TRBV5-4
TGTGCCAGCAGCCCAAAAACCGGGGAGCTGTTTTTT
CASSPKTGELFF
>-|TRBJ1-2|-|TRBV7-2
TGTGCCAGCAGCGCATGGGGAGGACTACGGGATGGCTACACCTTC
CASSAWGGLRDGYTF
>few|TRBJ2-1|-|TRBV6-1
TGTGCCAGCAGTGATCTCCAGGGAACCCGACCGGCCCTGATTGTGCAGTTCTTC
CASSDLQGTRPALIVQFF
>-|TRBJ1-2|-|TRBV6-5
TGTGCCAGCTGCTTAACGGAGGGCGTTATGGACTACACCTTC
CASCLTEGVMDYTF
>-|TRBJ2-7|-|TRBV2
TGTGCCAGCAGATCAGGGATACTCCGCTACGAGCAGTACTTC
CASRSGILRYEQYF
>-|TRBJ2-1|-|TRBV5-1
TGCGCCAGCAGCTTGGTTGAGGGCTACAATGAGCAGTTCTTC
CASSLVEGYNEQFF
>once|TRBJ1-2|TRBD1|TRBV5-5
TGTGCCAGCAGCCCACCGACAGGGGAAAACTATGGCTACACCTTC
CASSPPTGENYGYTF
>-|TRBJ1-1|-|TRBV2
TGTGCCACCAGACAGGAGTCAACGCTGAACACTGAAGCTTTCTTT
CATRQESTLNTEAFF
>-|TRBJ2-7|TRBD1|TRBV5-6
TGTGCCAGCAGCTTGGGACAGGGTATATGGGAGCAGTACTTC
CASSLGQGIWEQYF
>-|TRBJ1-2|-|TRBV28
TGTGCCAGCAGTGGGGGAGGGGACTATGGCTACACCTTC
CASSGGGDYGYTF
>-|TRBJ2-7|-|TRBV4-1
TGCGCCAGCAGCCAGGGACTTCTTGGTCCCGAGCAGTACTTC
CASSQGLLGPEQYF
>-|TRBJ2-3|TRBD2|TRBV11-3
TGTGCCAGCAGCTTAGGACTAGCGGGCGCAGATACGCAGTATTTT
CASSLGLAGADTQYF
>-|TRBJ1-2|TRBD1|TRBV5-1
TGCGCCAGCAGCTTTGGCAGGGGGCTCGATGGCTACACCTTC
CASSFGRGLDGYTF
>few|TRBJ1-1|TRBD1|TRBV7-3
TGTGCCAGCAGCTTGACAGGGCCACAGGCAGAAGCTTTCTTT
CASSLTGPQAEAFF